The 26 T cell receptor beta chains given below trace back to one sample, sequenced in a study of spatial heterogeneity in lung cancer. One entry per CDR3 protein, called by TCRdb with MiXCR from the 5' RACE reads. The table shows some 6,100 distinct CDR3 sequences, with less than 15% occurring only once. General study findings and limits: In tumors, expanded intratumoral alpha and beta TCR counts tracked mutation counts.

What these receptors recognize is not known. The time point denotes: sample taken at primary tumor resection. The sample was lung tumor tissue, taken at surgery. The origin of the receptors is a male donor with early-stage non-small cell lung cancer.

Many counts were recorded for this clonotype. The library was prepared for alpha chains; this beta chain is a stray read, so its frequency means little. This chain connects TRBV30 to TRBJ2-7; the D is unclear. The germline V and J ends were trimmed by 6 bases and 0 bases, with 12 bases remaining between them. Germline lookup yields CDR1 GTSNPN and CDR2 SVGIG (reference sequence). The CDR3 covers 13 residues. The CDR3 DNA sequence: TGTGCCTGTTTGAAGGCCCCCTCCTACGAGCAGTACTTC. This encodes CACLKAPSYEQYF.

This clonotype is categorized as medium-sized (0.01 to 0.1%). Since it is a stray read in a library aimed at alpha chains, this beta chain has a size that is not meaningful. This sequence joins TRBV3-1 and TRBJ1-2, with D hard to call. Trimming pared 0 bases from V and 3 bases from J, leaving 14 bases between. The CDR3 loop spans 16 amino acids. Germline assignment: CDR1 LGHDT and CDR2 YNNKEL (reference sequence). The DNA of the CDR3 is TGTGCCAGCAGCCAAGATCTGGTACCACGGGACTATGGCTACACCTTC. As protein: CASSQDLVPRDYGYTF.

By its share, this clonotype is medium-sized. Being off target in a library aimed at alpha chains, this beta chain has a size of little meaning. V gene TRBV4-2 combines with J gene TRBJ2-3, with D unresolved. Looked up from germline, CDR1 is LGHNA and CDR2 is YNFKEQ. The CDR3 runs to 14 residues. Trimming took off 1 base at V and 4 bases at J, with 9 bases between the two ends. The CDR3 sequence is CASSQVSSPDTQYF. CDR3 coding DNA: TGTGCCAGCAGCCAAGTCAGCAGCCCAGATACGCAGTATTTT.

Notes on this clonotype: A library prepared for alpha chains yielded this beta chain as an off-target read; its size is of little meaning. V usage is TRBV4-2 and J usage is TRBJ2-4; possibly TRBD1 or TRBD2 for D (5 bases each). This CDR3 region has 15 residues. V lost 1 base and J lost 8, with 15 bases in between. Germline-derived CDR1 and CDR2 are LGHNA and YNFKEQ. The CDR3 sequence is CASSQAALGDDIQYF. In DNA form, the CDR3 reads TGTGCCAGCAGCCAAGCGGCTCTAGGGGACGACATTCAGTACTTC.

By frequency in the sample, this clonotype is medium-sized. With the library built for alpha chains, this beta chain is off target and its frequency is not meaningful. CDR3 residues: CAWSDTGRTGANVLTF. Here the CDR3 DNA reads TGTGCCTGGAGTGACACAGGGAGGACCGGGGCCAACGTCCTGACTTTC. V is TRBV30 and J is TRBJ2-6; D assignment may be TRBD1 or TRBD2 (6 bases each). V lost 1 base, J lost 4 bases, and 14 bases lay in between. Germline V gives CDR1 GTSNPN, CDR2 SVGIG (reference sequence). The CDR3 runs 16 residues.

This clonotype was recorded a few times. This beta chain represents an off-target read in a library built for alpha chains; its size is of limited meaning. The chain has TRBV21-1 and TRBJ2-4; TRBD1 is the table's D call, not checked against the DNA. TRBV21-1 is listed as a pseudogene. This CDR3 is 19 amino acids long. This CDR3 reads CASSSKGGGQNLSKNIQYF. The CDR3 DNA reads TGTGCCAGCAGCTCAAAAGGGGGTGGACAGAACCTTTCTAAAAACATTCAGTACTTC.

This clonotype has at least ten counts. Since it is a stray read in a library aimed at alpha chains, this beta chain has a size that is not meaningful. The chain couples TRBV7-2 to TRBJ2-7; D gene ambiguous. Per the germline V gene, CDR1 is SGHTA and CDR2 is FQGNSA. The CDR3 has 12 residues. The germline V and J ends were trimmed by 5 bases and 3 bases, with 8 bases remaining between them. This chain's CDR3 is CASSPLDYEQYF. The CDR3, as DNA: TGTGCCAGCAGCCCTCTAGACTACGAGCAGTACTTC.

By sample share, this clonotype is large. This beta chain appears as a stray read in a library generated for alpha chains; its size is not informative. J is TRBJ1-2 and V is TRBV7-9; no clear D. This CDR3 has 13 residues. V was cut by 7 bases and J by 3 bases, with 12 bases left in between. Germline V lookup: CDR1 SEHNR, CDR2 FQNEAQ (reference sequence). This chain's CDR3 is CASTAGSDYGYTF. The CDR3 DNA reads as TGTGCCAGCACGGCCGGGTCGGACTATGGCTACACCTTC.

This clonotype occurred many times. Little can be read into the size of this beta chain, an off-target read in a library designed for alpha chains. The V call is TRBV2, the J call TRBJ2-3; D is perhaps TRBD1 (6 bases). The CDR3 has 15 amino acids. Looked up from germline, CDR1 is SNHLY and CDR2 is FYNNEI. Trimming stripped 4 bases from V and 1 base from J, with 12 bases between. The CDR3 coding sequence is TGTGCCAGCAGTGCGACAGGTGACGGCACAGATACGCAGTATTTT. Amino acid sequence: CASSATGDGTDTQYF.

By sample share, this clonotype is medium-sized. A library prepared for alpha chains yielded this beta chain as an off-target read; its size is of little meaning. The gene calls are TRBV9 and TRBJ2-7, with D possibly TRBD1 on 6 matching bases. Per the germline V gene, CDR1 is SGDLS and CDR2 is YYNGEE. The CDR3 totals 13 residues. The V gene lost 4 bases and the J gene lost 2 bases, with 10 bases spanning the gap. CDR3 bases: TGTGCCAGCAGCCCTAGGGGGACCTACGAGCAGTACTTC. Translating it yields CASSPRGTYEQYF.

This clonotype is labeled as medium-sized. With the library built for alpha chains, this beta chain is off target and its frequency is not meaningful. The DNA of the CDR3 is TGCGCCAGCAGCAGACAACGCCAAGAGACCCAGTACTTC. Its translation: CASSRQRQETQYF. The genes are TRBV5-1 and TRBJ2-5, with D uncertain. Germline CDR1 is SGHRS and CDR2 is YFSETQ. CDR3 length: 13 amino acids. V lost 4 bases to trimming and J lost 1 base, with 8 bases between them. The whole variable domain, filled in from reference TRBV5-1 and TRBJ2-5, reads KAGVTQTPRYLIKTRGQQVTLSCSPISGHRSVSWYQQTPGQGLQFLFEYFSETQRNKGNFPGRFSGRQFSNSRSEMNVSTLELGDSALYLCASSRQRQETQYFGPGTRLLVL.

In this sample, this clonotype is medium-sized. This beta chain turned up in a library designed for alpha chains; as an off-target read, its abundance says little. J is TRBJ2-7 and V is TRBV28; possible D gene TRBD1, 6 bases. CDR3 length: 15 residues. The germline V and J ends were trimmed by 2 bases and 0 bases, with 11 bases remaining between them. The germline gives CDR1 MDHEN, CDR2 SYDVKM. Written as DNA, the CDR3 is TGTGCCAGCAGTTTAAGGGGACAACCCTCCTACGAGCAGTACTTC. Encoded protein: CASSLRGQPSYEQYF.

At least ten counts were recorded for this clonotype. The library was prepared for alpha chains; this beta chain is a stray read, so its frequency means little. The genes are TRBV28 and TRBJ1-5; D possibly corresponds to TRBD1 (6 bases). Germline V lookup: CDR1 MDHEN, CDR2 SYDVKM. Trimming pared 8 bases from V and 6 bases from J, leaving 14 bases between. The CDR3 runs 13 residues. The CDR3 nucleotides are TGTGCCAGCGGTTCGACAGGACTTCAGCCCCAGCATTTT. It translates to CASGSTGLQPQHF.

Judged by abundance, this clonotype is medium-sized. This beta chain is an off-target read within a library intended for alpha chains, so its frequency means little. CDR3 sequence: CASSPPGPSYEQYF. In DNA form, the CDR3 reads TGTGCCAGCAGTCCACCGGGACCATCCTACGAGCAGTACTTC. V gene TRBV28 combines with J gene TRBJ2-7; D is tentatively TRBD1 or TRBD2 (5 bases each). The V gene's germline CDR1 is MDHEN and CDR2 SYDVKM. Trimming shortened V by 5 bases and J by 1 base, and 12 bases separated the two germline ends. The CDR3 covers 14 residues.

In the case of this clonotype: Being off target in a library aimed at alpha chains, this beta chain has a size of little meaning. J is TRBJ2-3 and V is TRBV18, with D perhaps TRBD2 (5 bases). Between the trimmed V and J ends, which lost 2 bases and 5 bases, there was a span of 14 bases. There are 15 residues in the CDR3. Germline V CDR1 and CDR2: KGHSH, LQKENI. CDR3 in amino acids: CASSPFGELRDTQYF. As DNA, the CDR3 is TGTGCCAGCTCACCATTCGGGGAACTCAGAGATACGCAGTATTTT.

By sample share, this clonotype is medium-sized (0.01 to 0.1%). This beta chain is a stray sequence in a library constructed for alpha chains; its clone size is not meaningful. The chain is built from TRBV10-3 and TRBJ2-7, with 7 nucleotides matching TRBD2. The ends lost 10 bases at V and 0 bases at J; junction bases unmatched: 3. The CDR3 length is 12 residues. Germline V CDR1 and CDR2: ENHRY, SYGVKD. The CDR3 reads CATGLDSYEQYF. Written as DNA, the CDR3 is TGTGCCACAGGACTAGACTCCTACGAGCAGTACTTC.

This clonotype qualifies as medium-sized (0.01 to 0.1%). This beta chain is off target for a library built for alpha chains, so its abundance means little. This sequence joins TRBV7-8 and TRBJ2-5, with a tentative D call TRBD2 (5 bases). The germline CDR1 and CDR2 sequences are SGHVS and FQNEAQ. Trimming left V 5 bases short and J 1 base short, with 11 bases between. The CDR3 runs to 14 residues. CDR3 DNA sequence: TGTGCCAGCAGCGTGGAGGAGGTCCAAGAGACCCAGTACTTC. This gives the protein CASSVEEVQETQYF.

By sample fraction, this clonotype is medium-sized. This beta chain is a stray read from a library made for alpha chains; its abundance is not meaningful. V usage is TRBV29-1 and J usage is TRBJ2-6; no reliable D call. Trimming left V 3 bases short and J 4 bases short, with 7 bases between. Germline CDR1 and CDR2: SQVTM and ANQGSEA. The length of the CDR3 is 13 residues. This CDR3 is CSVDMPGANVLTF. The CDR3 nucleotides are TGCAGCGTTGATATGCCCGGGGCCAACGTCCTGACTTTC.

This clonotype was recorded a few times. Since the library was made to target alpha chains, this beta chain is a stray read and its abundance is not meaningful. This chain joins TRBV6-6 and TRBJ2-3, with TRBD2 matching 9 bases. V lost 4 bases, J lost 10 bases, and 9 bases stayed unmatched. This CDR3 has 14 residues. Germline loops: CDR1 MNHNY, CDR2 SVGAGI (reference sequence). The CDR3 nucleotides are TGTGCCAGCAGTTCGGGACTAGCCGGAAGGCCGCAGTATTTT. It is translated as CASSSGLAGRPQYF.

Turning to this clonotype: In a library made to pick up alpha chains, this beta chain is a stray read with a size that means little. The CDR3 DNA follows: TGTGCCAGTAGTCCAGGGGACATGGTGTCCAATGAGCAGTTCTTC. This encodes CASSPGDMVSNEQFF. V gene TRBV19 combines with J gene TRBJ2-1, with TRBD1 as a possible D gene (6 bases). CDR3 length equals 15 residues. V shed 5 bases and J shed 6 bases, with 17 bases lying between them. In germline, CDR1 is LNHDA, CDR2 SQIVND (reference sequence).

In this sample, this clonotype is medium-sized. Found in a library prepared for alpha chains, this beta chain is an off-target read, and its abundance has little meaning. The CDR3 is CASRSRHIFSYEQYF. DNA of the CDR3: TGCGCCAGCAGATCCCGACACATTTTCTCCTACGAGCAGTACTTC. The chain is built from TRBV23-1 and TRBJ2-7; no definite D call. TRBV23-1 is an ORF, and what it does is uncertain. This CDR3 spans 15 amino acids. V was trimmed by 6 bases and J by 0 bases, leaving 15 bases between them.

Only a few counts were recorded for this clonotype. This beta chain was picked up by a library intended for alpha chains and is off target, so its count carries little meaning. The chain couples TRBV6-1 to TRBJ1-2, with a possible D match to TRBD1 (5 bases). Germline V gives CDR1 MNHNS, CDR2 SASEGT. The germline V and J ends were trimmed by 6 bases and 4 bases, with 18 bases remaining between them. CDR3 length equals 15 residues. This CDR3 reads CASSLQAGSGYGYTF. Here the CDR3 DNA reads TGTGCCAGCAGCCTACAGGCTGGAAGTGGCTATGGCTACACCTTC.

Remarks on this clonotype: In a library made to pick up alpha chains, this beta chain is a stray read with a size that means little. The V gene is TRBV20-1, the J gene TRBJ1-1; D possibly corresponds to TRBD1 (5 bases). Looked up from germline, CDR1 is DFQATT and CDR2 is SNEGSKA (reference sequence). This CDR3 comprises 13 residues. V was shortened by 6 bases and J by 4 bases, with 15 bases between the two germline ends. The CDR3 region is CSAPQGAGTEAFF. CDR3 DNA: TGCAGTGCCCCCCAAGGGGCGGGCACTGAAGCTTTCTTT.

A word on this clonotype: This clone may be a read error of a much larger clone one base away. The library was built for alpha chains, so this beta chain is an off-target read and its size means little. The V call is TRBV9, the J call TRBJ2-3; D may be TRBD1 or TRBD2 (5 bases each). The CDR3 has 15 amino acids. CDR1 and CDR2 (germline): SGDLS, YYNGEE. For the CDR3, the DNA is TGTGCCAGCAGCGTAGTGCCGGGGCTCACAGATGCGCAGTATTTT. Its translation is CASSVVPGLTDAQYF.

This clonotype rates as medium-sized. This beta chain appears as a stray read in a library generated for alpha chains; its size is not informative. The gene calls are TRBV5-1 and TRBJ1-4; D uncertain. The CDR3 spans 15 residues. The germline CDR1 and CDR2 sequences are SGHRS and YFSETQ. Trimming pared 5 bases from V and 0 bases from J, leaving 11 bases between. Here the CDR3 DNA reads TGCGCCAGCAGGACTACGATGGCAACTAATGAAAAACTGTTTTTT. Translation: CASRTTMATNEKLFF.

This clonotype was seen many times. This beta chain was picked up by a library intended for alpha chains and is off target, so its count carries little meaning. V and J are TRBV6-1 and TRBJ2-5; D might be TRBD1 or TRBD2, each matching 5 bases. With 5 bases removed from V and 0 bases from J, the gap between germline ends came to 13 bases. Germline lookup yields CDR1 MNHNS and CDR2 SASEGT. The length of the CDR3 is 15 residues. CDR3 bases: TGTGCCAGCAGTAAACCCGGGGCCTACCAAGAGACCCAGTACTTC. It is translated as CASSKPGAYQETQYF.